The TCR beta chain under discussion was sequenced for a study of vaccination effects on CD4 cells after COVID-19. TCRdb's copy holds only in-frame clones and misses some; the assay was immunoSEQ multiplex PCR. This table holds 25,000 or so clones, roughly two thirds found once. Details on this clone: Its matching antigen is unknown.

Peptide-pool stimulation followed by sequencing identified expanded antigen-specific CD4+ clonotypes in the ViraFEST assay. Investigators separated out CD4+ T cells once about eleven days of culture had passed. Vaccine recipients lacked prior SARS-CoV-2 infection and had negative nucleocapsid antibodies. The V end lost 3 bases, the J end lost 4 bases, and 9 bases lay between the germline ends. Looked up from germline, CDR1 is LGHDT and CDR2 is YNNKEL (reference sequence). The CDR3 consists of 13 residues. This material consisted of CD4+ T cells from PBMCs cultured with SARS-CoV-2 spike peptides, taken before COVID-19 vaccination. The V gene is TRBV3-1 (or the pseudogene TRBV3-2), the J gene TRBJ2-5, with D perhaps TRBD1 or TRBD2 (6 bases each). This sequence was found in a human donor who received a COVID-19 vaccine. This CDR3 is CASSQEGGETQYF. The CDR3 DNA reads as TGTGCCAGCAGCCAGGAGGGGGGAGAGACCCAGTACTTC.